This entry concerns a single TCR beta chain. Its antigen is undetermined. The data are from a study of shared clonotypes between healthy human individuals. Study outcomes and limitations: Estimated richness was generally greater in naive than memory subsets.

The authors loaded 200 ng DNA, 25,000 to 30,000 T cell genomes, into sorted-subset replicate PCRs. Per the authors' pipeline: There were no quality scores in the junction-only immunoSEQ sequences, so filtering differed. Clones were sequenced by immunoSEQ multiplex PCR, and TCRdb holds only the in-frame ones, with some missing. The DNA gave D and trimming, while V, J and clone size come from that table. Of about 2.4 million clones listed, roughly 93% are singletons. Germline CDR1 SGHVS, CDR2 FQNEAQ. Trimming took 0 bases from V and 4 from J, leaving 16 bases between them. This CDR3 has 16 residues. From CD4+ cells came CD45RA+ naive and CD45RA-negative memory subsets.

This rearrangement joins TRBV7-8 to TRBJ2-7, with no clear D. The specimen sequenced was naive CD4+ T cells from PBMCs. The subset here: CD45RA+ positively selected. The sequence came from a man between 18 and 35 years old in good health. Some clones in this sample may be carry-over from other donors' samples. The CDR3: CASSLARIPKRYEQYF. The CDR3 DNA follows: TGTGCCAGCAGCTTAGCCCGGATCCCTAAAAGGTACGAGCAGTACTTC.